What follows are 21 T cell receptor beta chains derived from one specimen sequenced in a study of blood T cell repertoires in COVID-19. Generated by immunoSEQ multiplex PCR, the TCRdb table keeps only in-frame clones and is missing some. The sample holds about 220,000 clones, more than 75% seen once. Sequencing was performed on peripheral blood. The source of these receptors is a man aged 45-60 years who had recovered from COVID-19.

This clone appeared a few times. The V call is TRBV13, the J call TRBJ2-7, with 10 bases fitting TRBD2. CDR1 is PRHDT, CDR2 FYEKMQ, per germline (reference sequence). CDR3 length: 14 residues. Trimming took 8 bases from V and 1 from J; bases not matched to a gene: 5. CDR3 region: CASYLAGASYEQYF. CDR3 nucleotides: TGTGCCAGCTACCTAGCGGGAGCGTCCTACGAGCAGTACTTC.

The chain uses TRBV27 and TRBJ2-1; maybe TRBD1 (5 bases). The CDR3 is 15 residues long. V was shortened by 3 bases and J by 7 bases, with 16 bases between the two germline ends. Per germline, CDR1 MNHEY and CDR2 SMNVEV (reference sequence). The DNA for the CDR3 is TGTGCCAGCAGTTTGCGGATTGGGTACAGGAATGAGCAGTTCTTC. Translated, it gives CASSLRIGYRNEQFF.

This clone was counted a few times. V gene TRBV6-2 or TRBV6-3 combines with J gene TRBJ1-1; tentatively, D is TRBD1 (5 bases). This CDR3 has 14 residues. Per the germline V gene, CDR1 is MNHEY and CDR2 is SVGEGT. Trimming cost V 2 bases and J 0 bases, with 7 bases left between them. In DNA, the CDR3 is TGTGCCAGCAGTTACATACAGGTGAACACTGAAGCTTTCTTT. Translation: CASSYIQVNTEAFF.

The chain employs TRBV30 and TRBJ2-3, with a tentative D call TRBD2 (5 bases). This CDR3 is 12 amino acids long. V was shortened by 5 bases and J by 5 bases, with 11 bases between the two germline ends. Germline loops: CDR1 GTSNPN, CDR2 SVGIG (reference sequence). The CDR3 sequence: CAWDAGEDTQYF. The CDR3, as DNA: TGTGCCTGGGACGCGGGCGAAGATACGCAGTATTTT.

This clone was seen at least ten times. The rearrangement joins TRBV27 to TRBJ1-2, with D unresolved. CDR1 and CDR2 (germline): MNHEY, SMNVEV (reference sequence). CDR3 size: 13 residues. V was shortened by 5 bases and J by 2 bases, with 9 bases between the two germline ends. The CDR3: CASSKSGNYGYTF. Written as DNA, the CDR3 is TGTGCCAGCAGTAAGAGCGGGAACTATGGCTACACCTTC.

This sequence joins TRBV3-1 (or the pseudogene TRBV3-2) and TRBJ1-4; D ambiguous. V was cut by 0 bases and J by 0 bases, with 8 bases left in between. Germline values: CDR1 LGHDT, CDR2 YNNKEL (reference sequence). This CDR3 region has 16 residues. The CDR3 here is CASSQESPATNEKLFF. CDR3 coding DNA: TGTGCCAGCAGCCAAGAGTCCCCTGCAACTAATGAAAAACTGTTTTTT.

In its sample, this clone was seen a few times. The chain joins TRBV7-6 to TRBJ1-3; D not resolved. The V end was cut by 1 base, the J end by 0 bases, with 7 bases between. Per germline, CDR1 SGHVS and CDR2 FNYEAQ. CDR3 length: 15 residues. The CDR3 here is CASSLGVSSGNTIYF. Written as DNA, the CDR3 is TGTGCCAGCAGCTTAGGAGTTAGCTCTGGAAACACCATATATTTT.

The rearrangement links TRBV29-1 to TRBJ2-1; 8 positions match TRBD1. The CDR3 length is 14 residues. The V and J ends lost 1 base and 5 bases, in that order; junction bases with no gene match: 4. Germline loops: CDR1 SQVTM, CDR2 ANQGSEA. The CDR3 DNA is TGCAGCGTTGAAGGGACAGGGATCCACAATGAGCAGTTCTTC. This encodes CSVEGTGIHNEQFF.

This chain uses TRBV27 with TRBJ2-2; TRBD1 agrees at 12 bases. J gave up 0 bases and V 4 bases, and 6 bases lay outside the gene matches. This CDR3 comprises 18 residues. CDR1 is MNHEY, CDR2 SMNVEV, per germline (reference sequence). The CDR3 is CASSSRDRGLSNTGELFF. The CDR3 DNA sequence: TGTGCCAGCAGTTCCCGGGACAGGGGGCTTTCGAACACCGGGGAGCTGTTTTTT.

V gene TRBV28 combines with J gene TRBJ2-7; a weak D match, TRBD2 (6 bases). CDR1 is MDHEN and CDR2 is SYDVKM in the germline V gene. This CDR3 is 12 amino acids long. Trimming removed 3 bases at V and 6 bases at J, with 9 bases between. CDR3 in amino acids: CASSFSGVEQYF. Here the CDR3 DNA reads TGTGCCAGCAGTTTTTCGGGGGTCGAGCAGTACTTC. The variable domain in full, with the rest retrieved from reference TRBV28 and TRBJ2-7, is DVKVTQSSRYLVKRTGEKVFLECVQDMDHENMFWYRQDPGLGLRLIYFSYDVKMKEKGDIPEGYSVSREKKERFSLILESASTNQTSMYLCASSFSGVEQYFGPGTRLTVT.

The chain couples TRBV7-9 to TRBJ1-1; D possibly corresponds to TRBD1 (5 bases). Trimming removed 5 bases from V and 1 base from J, with 14 bases in between. Germline CDR1 SEHNR, CDR2 FQNEAQ (reference sequence). The CDR3 contains 15 residues. In DNA form, the CDR3 reads TGTGCCAGCAGCCCAGGGAACAGCAGGAACACTGAAGCTTTCTTT. Translation: CASSPGNSRNTEAFF. Looking up the rest from reference TRBV7-9 and TRBJ1-1 gives the full variable domain: DTGVSQNPRHKITKRGQNVTFRCDPISEHNRLYWYRQTLGQGPEFLTYFQNEAQLEKSRLLSDRFSAERPKGSFSTLEIQRTEQGDSAMYLCASSPGNSRNTEAFFGQGTRLTVV.

This CDR3 reads CASTPVAGKRQYF. CDR3 bases: TGTGCCAGCACCCCCGTGGCAGGGAAGCGGCAGTACTTC. The chain recombines TRBV27 with TRBJ2-7; perhaps TRBD1 as D (5 bases). The CDR3 totals 13 residues. The germline CDR1 and CDR2 sequences are MNHEY and SMNVEV (reference sequence). V dropped 7 bases and J dropped 9 bases, with 19 bases sitting between them.

This clone has a single count. This chain links TRBV19 with TRBJ1-5, with D perhaps matching TRBD1 (6 bases). Trimming removed 5 bases from V and 2 bases from J, with 16 bases in between. The CDR3 sequence is 16 residues long. Germline CDR1 reads LNHDA; CDR2 reads SQIVND (reference sequence). The CDR3 sequence is CASSEQGTLGNQPQHF. As DNA, the CDR3 is TGTGCCAGTAGTGAACAGGGTACTTTGGGCAATCAGCCCCAGCATTTT.

The genes are TRBV6-6 and TRBJ1-1, with 8 positions matching TRBD1. CDR1 and CDR2 from the germline V gene are MNHNY and SVGAGI (reference sequence). The junction had 9 bases not matched to a gene; V was cut back by 4 bases and J by 5 bases. The CDR3 loop spans 15 amino acids. The chain's CDR3 is CASSSPGQERTEAFF. The CDR3 DNA reads TGTGCCAGCAGTTCTCCGGGACAGGAGAGAACTGAAGCTTTCTTT.

This clone was seen a few times. Other DNA sequences in the same sample also yield this CDR3. This chain connects TRBV24-1 to TRBJ2-1; 9 bases line up with TRBD2. The V segment lost 4 bases and the J segment 1 base; nucleotides outside the gene matches: 4. The CDR3 is made up of 16 amino acids. Germline CDR1 is KGHDR and CDR2 is SFDVKD. CDR3 DNA: TGTGCCACCAGTGACCAAACTAGCGGGTCCTACAATGAGCAGTTCTTC. Translated: CATSDQTSGSYNEQFF.

The chain carries TRBV18 and TRBJ2-2; 10 nucleotides match TRBD1. CDR3 length: 16 residues. V lost 5 bases, J lost 4 bases, and 7 bases stayed unmatched. Germline V gene data show CDR1 as KGHSH and CDR2 as LQKENI. In DNA form, the CDR3 reads TGTGCCAGCTCATACGGGACAGGGGAGTCCACCGGGGAGCTGTTTTTT. As protein: CASSYGTGESTGELFF. The whole variable domain, remainder taken from reference TRBV18 and TRBJ2-2, is NAGVMQNPRHLVRRRGQEARLRCSPMKGHSHVYWYRQLPEEGLKFMVYLQKENIIDESGMPKERFSAEFPKEGPSILRIQQVVRGDSAAYFCASSYGTGESTGELFFGEGSRLTVL.

This rearrangement joins TRBV3-1 (or the pseudogene TRBV3-2) to TRBJ1-5; 12 bases map to TRBD1. V was pared by 4 bases and J by 5 bases, with 6 bases of the junction left unmatched. Per the germline V gene, CDR1 is LGHDT and CDR2 is YNNKEL (reference sequence). The CDR3 totals 16 residues. This CDR3 reads CASSPRDRGPDQPQHF. DNA for the CDR3: TGTGCCAGCAGCCCCCGGGACAGGGGGCCGGATCAGCCCCAGCATTTT.

The chain is built from TRBV28 and TRBJ1-2; a possible D gene is TRBD1 (6 bases). This CDR3 contains 14 residues. The V gene lost 6 bases and the J gene lost 4 bases, with 15 bases spanning the gap. Germline values: CDR1 MDHEN, CDR2 SYDVKM. This chain's CDR3 is CASRYADSFYGYTF. DNA for the CDR3: TGTGCCAGCAGGTATGCGGACAGCTTCTATGGCTACACCTTC.

This clone was counted between two and nine times. This chain links TRBV14 with TRBJ1-2; D is perhaps TRBD1 (6 bases). V shed 4 bases and J shed 4 bases, with 16 bases lying between them. The germline gives CDR1 SGHDN, CDR2 FVKESK. This CDR3 spans 15 amino acids. The CDR3 here is CASSLNTGSGYGYTF. The CDR3, as DNA: TGTGCCAGCAGCCTAAACACAGGGTCGGGCTATGGCTACACCTTC.

The V gene is TRBV4-2, the J gene TRBJ1-2; the D gene is possibly TRBD1 (6 bases). Trimming stripped 0 bases from V and 5 bases from J, with 19 bases between. Germline CDR1 is LGHNA and CDR2 is YNFKEQ. The CDR3 extends over 17 amino acids. CDR3 in DNA: TGTGCCAGCAGCCAAGATCGCCGGACAGTTCTCCGGTATGGCTACACCTTC. This encodes CASSQDRRTVLRYGYTF.

This rearrangement joins TRBV5-5 to TRBJ2-5; D is unclear. The CDR3 loop spans 14 amino acids. In germline, CDR1 is SGHKS, CDR2 YYEKEE (reference sequence). V dropped 4 bases and J dropped 1 base, with 11 bases sitting between them. The chain's CDR3 is CASSANRVQETQYF. CDR3 in DNA: TGTGCCAGCAGCGCCAACCGGGTCCAAGAGACCCAGTACTTC.